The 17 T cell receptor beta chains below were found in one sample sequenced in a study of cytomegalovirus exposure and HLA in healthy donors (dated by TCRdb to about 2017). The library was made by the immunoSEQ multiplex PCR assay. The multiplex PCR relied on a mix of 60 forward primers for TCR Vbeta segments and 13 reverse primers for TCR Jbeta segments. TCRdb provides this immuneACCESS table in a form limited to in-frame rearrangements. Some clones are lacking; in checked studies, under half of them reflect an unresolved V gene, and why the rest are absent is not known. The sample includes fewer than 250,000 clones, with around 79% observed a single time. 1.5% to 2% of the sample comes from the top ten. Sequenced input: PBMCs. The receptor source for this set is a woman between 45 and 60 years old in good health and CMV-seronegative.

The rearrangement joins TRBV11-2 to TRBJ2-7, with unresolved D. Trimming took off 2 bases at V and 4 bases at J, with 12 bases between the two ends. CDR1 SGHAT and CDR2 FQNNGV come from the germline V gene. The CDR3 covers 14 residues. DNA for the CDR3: TGTGCCAGCAGCTTACAGACAAACGCTTACGAGCAGTACTTC. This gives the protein CASSLQTNAYEQYF.

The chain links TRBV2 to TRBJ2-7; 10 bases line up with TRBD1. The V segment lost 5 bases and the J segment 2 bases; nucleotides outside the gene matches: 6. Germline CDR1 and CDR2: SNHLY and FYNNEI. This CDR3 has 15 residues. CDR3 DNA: TGTGCCAGCAGTCATCGGGGACAGGGGACCTACGAGCAGTACTTC. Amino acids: CASSHRGQGTYEQYF. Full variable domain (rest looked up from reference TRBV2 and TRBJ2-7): EPEVTQTPSHQVTQMGQEVILRCVPISNHLYFYWYRQILGQKVEFLVSFYNNEISEKSEIFDDQFSVERPDGSNFTLKIRSTKLEDSAMYFCASSHRGQGTYEQYFGPGTRLTVT.

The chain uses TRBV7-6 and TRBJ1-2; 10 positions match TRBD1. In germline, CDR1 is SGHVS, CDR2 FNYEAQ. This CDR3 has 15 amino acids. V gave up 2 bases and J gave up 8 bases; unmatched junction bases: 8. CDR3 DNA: TGTGCCAGCAGCTTATCCGGGACAGGGGAAGGCGGCTACACCTTC. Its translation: CASSLSGTGEGGYTF. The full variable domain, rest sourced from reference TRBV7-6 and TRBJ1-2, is GAGVSQSPRYKVTKRGQDVALRCDPISGHVSLYWYRQALGQGPEFLTYFNYEAQQDKSGLPNDRFSAERPEGSISTLTIQRTEQRDSAMYRCASSLSGTGEGGYTFGSGTRLTVV.

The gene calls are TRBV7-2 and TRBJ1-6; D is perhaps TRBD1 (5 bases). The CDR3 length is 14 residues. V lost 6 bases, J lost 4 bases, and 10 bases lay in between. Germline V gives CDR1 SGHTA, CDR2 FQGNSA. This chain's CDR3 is CASRIRQYNSPLHF. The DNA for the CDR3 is TGTGCCAGCAGGATTAGACAGTATAATTCACCCCTCCACTTT.

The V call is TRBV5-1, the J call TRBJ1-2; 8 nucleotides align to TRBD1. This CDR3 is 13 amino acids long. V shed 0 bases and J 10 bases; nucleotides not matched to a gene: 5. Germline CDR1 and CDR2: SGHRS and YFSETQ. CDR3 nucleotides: TGCGCCAGCAGCTTGGGACAGGGGCACGCCTACACCTTC. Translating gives CASSLGQGHAYTF.

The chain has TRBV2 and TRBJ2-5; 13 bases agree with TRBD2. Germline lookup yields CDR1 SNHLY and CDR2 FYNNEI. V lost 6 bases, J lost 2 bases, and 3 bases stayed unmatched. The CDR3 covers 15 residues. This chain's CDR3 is CASRRGLAGQETQYF. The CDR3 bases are TGTGCCAGCAGGAGGGGACTAGCGGGACAAGAGACCCAGTACTTC.

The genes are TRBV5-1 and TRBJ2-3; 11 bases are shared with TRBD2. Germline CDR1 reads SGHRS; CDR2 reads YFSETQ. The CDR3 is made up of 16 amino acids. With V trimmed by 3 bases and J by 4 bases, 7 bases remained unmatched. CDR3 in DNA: TGCGCCAGCAGCTACCTGACTAGCGGGATATCAGATACGCAGTATTTT. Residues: CASSYLTSGISDTQYF.

The CDR3 coding sequence is TGCGCCAGCAGCCAAGATTTGGGCCAAAACTATGGCTACACCTTC. It is translated as CASSQDLGQNYGYTF. The chain carries TRBV4-1 and TRBJ1-2, with unresolved D. Trimming took 0 bases from V and 2 from J, leaving 10 bases between them. Germline V lookup: CDR1 MGHRA, CDR2 YSYEKL. The CDR3 extends over 15 amino acids.

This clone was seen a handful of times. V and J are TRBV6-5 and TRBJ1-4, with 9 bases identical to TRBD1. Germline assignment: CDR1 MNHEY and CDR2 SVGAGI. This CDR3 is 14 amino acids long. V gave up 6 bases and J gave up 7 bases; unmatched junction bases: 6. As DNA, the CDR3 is TGTGCCAGCAGCGCCGGGACAGGGTTTGAAAAACTGTTTTTT. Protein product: CASSAGTGFEKLFF.

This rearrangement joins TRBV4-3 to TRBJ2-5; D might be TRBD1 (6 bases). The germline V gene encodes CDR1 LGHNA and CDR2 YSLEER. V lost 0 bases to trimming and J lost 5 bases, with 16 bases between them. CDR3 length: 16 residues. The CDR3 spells CASSQDWGRGGETQYF. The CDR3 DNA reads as TGCGCCAGCAGCCAAGATTGGGGCAGGGGCGGCGAGACCCAGTACTTC.

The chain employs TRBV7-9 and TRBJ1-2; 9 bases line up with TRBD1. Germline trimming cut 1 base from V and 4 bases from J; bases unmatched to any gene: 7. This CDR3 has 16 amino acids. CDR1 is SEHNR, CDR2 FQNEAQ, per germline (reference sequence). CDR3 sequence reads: CASSLVSGQGSYGYTF. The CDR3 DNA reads TGTGCCAGCAGCTTAGTTTCGGGACAGGGTAGCTATGGCTACACCTTC.

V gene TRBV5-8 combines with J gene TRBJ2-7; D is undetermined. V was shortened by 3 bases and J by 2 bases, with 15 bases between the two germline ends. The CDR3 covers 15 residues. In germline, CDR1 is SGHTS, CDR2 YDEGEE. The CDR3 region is CASSSYGSVTYEQYF. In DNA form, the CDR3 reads TGTGCCAGCAGCTCCTACGGGTCCGTAACCTACGAGCAGTACTTC. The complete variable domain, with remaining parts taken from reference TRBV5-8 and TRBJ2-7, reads EAGVTQSPTHLIKTRGQQATLRCSPISGHTSVYWYQQALGLGLQFLLWYDEGEERNRGNFPPRFSGRQFPNYSSELNVNALELEDSALYLCASSSYGSVTYEQYFGPGTRLTVT.

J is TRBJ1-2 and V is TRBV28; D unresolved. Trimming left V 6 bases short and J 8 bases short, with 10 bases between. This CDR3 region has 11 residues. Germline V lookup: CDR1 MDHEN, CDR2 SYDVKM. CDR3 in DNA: TGTGCCAGCAGAACTACACGGGGCTACACCTTC. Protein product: CASRTTRGYTF.

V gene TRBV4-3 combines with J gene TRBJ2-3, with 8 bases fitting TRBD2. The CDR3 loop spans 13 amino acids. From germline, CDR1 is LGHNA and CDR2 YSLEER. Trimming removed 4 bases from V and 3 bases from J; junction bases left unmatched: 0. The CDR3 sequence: CASSLAGTDTQYF. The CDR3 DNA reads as TGCGCCAGCAGCCTAGCGGGGACAGATACGCAGTATTTT.

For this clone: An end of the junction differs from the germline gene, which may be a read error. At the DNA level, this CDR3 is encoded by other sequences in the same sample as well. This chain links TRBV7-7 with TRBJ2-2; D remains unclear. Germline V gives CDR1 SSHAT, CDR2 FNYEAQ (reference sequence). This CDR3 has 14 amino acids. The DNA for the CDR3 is TGTGCTAGCAGCTTAACAGCGAACACCGGGGAGCTGTTTTTT. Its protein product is CASSLTANTGELFF.

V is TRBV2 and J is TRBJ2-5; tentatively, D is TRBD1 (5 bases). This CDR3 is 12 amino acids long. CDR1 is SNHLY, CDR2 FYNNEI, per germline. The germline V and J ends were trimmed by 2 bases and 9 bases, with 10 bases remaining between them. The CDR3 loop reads CASSEWEGAQYF. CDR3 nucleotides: TGTGCCAGCAGTGAATGGGAAGGGGCCCAGTACTTC.

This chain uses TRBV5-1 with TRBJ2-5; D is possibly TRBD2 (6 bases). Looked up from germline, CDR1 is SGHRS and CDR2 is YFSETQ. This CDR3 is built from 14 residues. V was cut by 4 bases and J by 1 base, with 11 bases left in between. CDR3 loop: CASSRGGIQETQYF. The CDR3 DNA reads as TGCGCCAGCAGCCGCGGAGGGATCCAAGAGACCCAGTACTTC.